This T cell receptor (beta chain) was obtained from a study of blood T cell repertoires in COVID-19. Study details: There were acute and convalescent COVID-19 samples, and they came from the United States, Italy and Spain.

Assay: immunoSEQ multiplex PCR; the TCRdb copy retains only in-frame clones and omits some. Seen here are 330,000 or so clones, roughly 87% observed once, and the top ten hold around 10%. This CDR3 is 13 amino acids long. V was pared by 7 bases and J by 6 bases, with 12 bases between. The sequencing sample was made of peripheral blood. This TCR came from a man aged 30 to 45 with COVID-19, enrolled during active disease. The genes are TRBV12-3 or TRBV12-4 and TRBJ2-2; D not certain. The CDR3 loop is CASKLGRPGELFF. CDR3 nucleotide sequence: TGTGCCAGCAAACTTGGGCGTCCCGGGGAGCTGTTTTTT.